This T cell receptor (beta chain) was recorded in a study of Graves' ophthalmopathy and Graves' hyperthyroidism. V lost 2 bases and J lost 4, with 12 bases in between. Germline-derived CDR1 and CDR2 are SGHRS and YFSETQ. This CDR3 spans 14 amino acids. RNA transcripts were the template, and TCR beta CDR3 regions were amplified from them. HTBI primers were used in a first-round RT-PCR, which preceded a second-round multiplex PCR. TCRdb used MiXCR to reprocess the multiplex PCR reads, holding one entry per CDR3 protein. The table lists just over 400,000 distinct CDR3 sequences, about 21% of them singletons. In its sample, this clonotype was seen a few times.

The material sequenced was peripheral blood. The chain carries TRBV5-1 and TRBJ2-5, with D uncertain. This TCR was recovered from a woman younger than 35 with stable Graves' hyperthyroidism. The DNA of the CDR3 is TGCGCCAGCAGCTTAACCCCGGCAGGAGAGACCCAGTACTTC. This gives the protein CASSLTPAGETQYF.